This T cell receptor beta chain was retrieved from a study of CD8+ T cells in alopecia areata. Germline V gene lookup returns CDR1 SQVTM and CDR2 ANQGSEA. The CDR3 totals 12 residues. V was pared by 6 bases and J by 6 bases, with 4 bases of the junction left unmatched. Samples from alopecia areata patients were lesional scalp punch biopsies and peripheral blood. TCR sequencing used cDNA made by reverse transcription of extracted RNA. The table came from immunoSEQ multiplex PCR; TCRdb's copy has only in-frame clones and leaves some out. The sample holds 70,000 to 95,000 clones, 51% seen once. The clonotype originates from a human donor with alopecia areata. The sample taken for sequencing was NKG2D-high CD8+ T cells sorted from blood. V is TRBV29-1 and J is TRBJ2-7, with 11 bases identical to TRBD2. Here the CDR3 reads CSVRTSGPEQYF. The CDR3 DNA reads as TGCAGCGTCAGGACTAGCGGGCCCGAGCAGTACTTC.